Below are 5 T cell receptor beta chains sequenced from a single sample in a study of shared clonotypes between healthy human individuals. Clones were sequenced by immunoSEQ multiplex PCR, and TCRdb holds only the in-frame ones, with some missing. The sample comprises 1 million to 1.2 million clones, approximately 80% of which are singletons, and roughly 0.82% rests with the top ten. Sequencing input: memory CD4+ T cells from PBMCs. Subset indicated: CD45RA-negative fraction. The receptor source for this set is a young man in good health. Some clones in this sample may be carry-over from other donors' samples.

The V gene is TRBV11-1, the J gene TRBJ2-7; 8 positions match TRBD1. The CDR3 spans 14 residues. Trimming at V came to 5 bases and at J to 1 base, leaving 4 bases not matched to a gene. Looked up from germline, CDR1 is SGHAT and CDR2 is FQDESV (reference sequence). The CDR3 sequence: CASSMDRVSYEQYF. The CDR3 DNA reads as TGTGCCAGCAGCATGGACAGGGTGTCCTACGAGCAGTACTTC.

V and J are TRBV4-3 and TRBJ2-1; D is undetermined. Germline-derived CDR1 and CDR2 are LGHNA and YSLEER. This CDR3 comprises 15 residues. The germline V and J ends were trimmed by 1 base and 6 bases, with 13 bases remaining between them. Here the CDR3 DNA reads TGCGCCAGCAGCCAAGGCGGCTATGCCGCCAATGAGCAGTTCTTC. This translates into CASSQGGYAANEQFF.

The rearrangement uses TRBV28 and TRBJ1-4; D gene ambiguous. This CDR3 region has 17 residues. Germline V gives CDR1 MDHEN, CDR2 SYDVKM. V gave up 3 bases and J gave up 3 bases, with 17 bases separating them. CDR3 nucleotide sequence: TGTGCCAGCAGTTTCGGTTTTAGGTACAGCCCTAATGAAAAACTGTTTTTT. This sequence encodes CASSFGFRYSPNEKLFF.

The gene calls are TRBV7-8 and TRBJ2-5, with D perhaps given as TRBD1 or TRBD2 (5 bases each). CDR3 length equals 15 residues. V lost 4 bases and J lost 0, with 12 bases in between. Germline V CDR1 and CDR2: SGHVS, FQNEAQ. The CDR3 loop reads CASSSNRGYQETQYF. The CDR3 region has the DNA TGTGCCAGCAGCTCAAACCGGGGCTACCAAGAGACCCAGTACTTC. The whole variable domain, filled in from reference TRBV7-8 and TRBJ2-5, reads GAGVSQSPRYKVAKRGQDVALRCDPISGHVSLFWYQQALGQGPEFLTYFQNEAQLDKSGLPSDRFFAERPEGSVSTLKIQRTQQEDSAVYLCASSSNRGYQETQYFGPGTRLLVL.

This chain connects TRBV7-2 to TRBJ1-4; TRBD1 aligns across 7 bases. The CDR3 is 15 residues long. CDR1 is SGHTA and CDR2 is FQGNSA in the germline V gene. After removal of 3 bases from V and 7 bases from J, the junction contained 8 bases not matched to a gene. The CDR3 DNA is TGTGCCAGCAGCTTTAGACAGGGTAACGGTGAAAAACTGTTTTTT. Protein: CASSFRQGNGEKLFF.